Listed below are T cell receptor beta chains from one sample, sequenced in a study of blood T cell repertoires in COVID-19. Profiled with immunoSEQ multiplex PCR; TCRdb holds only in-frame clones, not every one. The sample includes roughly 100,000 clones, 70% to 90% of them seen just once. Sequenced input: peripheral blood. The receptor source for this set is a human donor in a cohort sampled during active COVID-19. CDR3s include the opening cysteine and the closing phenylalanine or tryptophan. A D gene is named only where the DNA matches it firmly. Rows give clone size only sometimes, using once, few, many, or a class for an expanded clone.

CDR3 protein: CASSRDRGDTIYF
CDR3 DNA: TGCGCCAGCAGCCGGGACAGGGGTGACACCATATATTTT
J gene: TRBJ1-3
D gene: TRBD1
V gene: TRBV4-3
clone size: NA

CDR3 protein: CSARGDSLNEQYF
CDR3 DNA: TGCAGCGCCCGAGGGGACAGCTTGAACGAGCAGTACTTC
J gene: TRBJ2-7
D gene: TRBD1
V gene: TRBV29-1
clone size: NA

CDR3 protein: CASSPAGRTGNTIYF
CDR3 DNA: TGTGCCAGCTCACCGGCAGGGCGAACTGGAAACACCATATATTTT
J gene: TRBJ1-3
D gene: NA
V gene: TRBV18
clone size: NA

CDR3 protein: CASSLAGLYGYTF
CDR3 DNA: TGTGCCAGCAGTTTAGCCGGACTCTATGGCTACACCTTC
J gene: TRBJ1-2
D gene: NA
V gene: TRBV12-3/TRBV12-4
clone size: NA

CDR3 protein: CASTIERGQLDGSTFF
CDR3 DNA: TGTGCCAGCACCATAGAAAGGGGACAGTTAGATGGGAGCACGTTCTTC
J gene: TRBJ2-1
D gene: TRBD1
V gene: TRBV7-8
clone size: once

CDR3 protein: CASSILAGDAGELFF
CDR3 DNA: TGTGCCAGTAGTATACTAGCGGGAGACGCCGGGGAGCTGTTTTTT
J gene: TRBJ2-2
D gene: TRBD2
V gene: TRBV19
clone size: once

CDR3 protein: CASSSISTVSYEQYF
CDR3 DNA: TGTGCCAGCAGCTCCATCTCGACAGTGTCCTACGAGCAGTACTTC
J gene: TRBJ2-7
D gene: NA
V gene: TRBV7-2
clone size: few

CDR3 protein: CASTPDSNYGYTF
CDR3 DNA: TGTGCCAGCACCCCAGACAGTAACTATGGCTACACCTTC
J gene: TRBJ1-2
D gene: NA
V gene: TRBV5-5
clone size: NA

CDR3 protein: CASSLAVVGNQPQHF
CDR3 DNA: TGTGCCAGCAGCTTAGCGGTGGTAGGCAATCAGCCCCAGCATTTT
J gene: TRBJ1-5
D gene: NA
V gene: TRBV7-2
clone size: NA

CDR3 protein: CASSTHHGGNTEAFF
CDR3 DNA: TGTGCCAGTAGTACCCACCACGGGGGTAACACTGAAGCTTTCTTT
J gene: TRBJ1-1
D gene: NA
V gene: TRBV19
clone size: NA

CDR3 protein: CAISESAGGFSSGANVLTF
CDR3 DNA: TGTGCCATCAGTGAGTCGGCAGGGGGCTTTTCCTCTGGGGCCAACGTCCTGACTTTC
J gene: TRBJ2-6
D gene: TRBD1
V gene: TRBV10-3
clone size: few

CDR3 protein: CASTGLAKNIQYF
CDR3 DNA: TGTGCCAGTACAGGGTTAGCCAAAAACATTCAGTACTTC
J gene: TRBJ2-4
D gene: NA
V gene: TRBV28
clone size: NA

CDR3 protein: CASLGGGISTGELFF
CDR3 DNA: TGTGCCTCCCTTGGGGGAGGGATATCCACCGGGGAGCTGTTTTTT
J gene: TRBJ2-2
D gene: TRBD2
V gene: TRBV27
clone size: NA

CDR3 protein: CASSFERWGTEAFF
CDR3 DNA: TGTGCCAGCAGTTTTGAGCGGTGGGGCACTGAAGCTTTCTTT
J gene: TRBJ1-1
D gene: NA
V gene: TRBV6-5
clone size: NA

CDR3 protein: CASSARGRAIEEQYF
CDR3 DNA: TGTGCCAGCAGCGCGAGGGGGAGGGCAATTGAGGAGCAGTACTTC
J gene: TRBJ2-7
D gene: NA
V gene: TRBV9
clone size: NA

CDR3 protein: CASSQDRTGKSNQPQHF
CDR3 DNA: TGTGCCAGCAGCCAAGATCGGACAGGGAAGAGCAATCAGCCCCAGCATTTT
J gene: TRBJ1-5
D gene: TRBD1
V gene: TRBV3-1/TRBV3-2
clone size: once

CDR3 protein: CASSPDPGGAGDTQYF
CDR3 DNA: TGTGCCAGCAGCCCGGACCCGGGCGGGGCGGGGGATACGCAGTATTTT
J gene: TRBJ2-3
D gene: NA
V gene: TRBV5-4
clone size: NA